This T cell receptor (beta chain) appears in the sequencing data of a study of T cell responses to AZD1222 COVID-19 vaccine listed by TCRdb under 2021. The study in broad terms: A total of 233 trial participants underwent TCR sequencing, of whom some 210 received two doses of AZD1222 and about 25 received two doses of the MenACWY control vaccine. Trial participants were enrolled by age into subgroups of 18-55, 56-69 and 70-plus years, and roughly 160, 29 and 62 TCR-sequenced participants, respectively, were included in these subgroups. General conclusions and limits of the study: Because no day 14 peak-response samples were available, repertoires were characterized only after the peak T cell response. Only five to seven AZD1222 recipients were SARS-CoV-2 seropositive at baseline, limiting conclusions about previously exposed vaccinees. Reportedly, almost half of the unique spike-specific TCRs recognized epitopes lying outside the regions that are mutated in the B.1.351 and B.1.1.7 variants. Participants were mostly white British, with more females than males. The authors suggested clonal diversity may have been underestimated. The 56-69-year group was small, and its depth increase did not reach significance, likely because of low power. A significant rise in spike-specific TCR breadth and depth was observed after two AZD1222 doses relative to day 0 and relative to MenACWY recipients. CD4 TCRs associated with the vaccine covered the entire spike protein, and the dominant responses were in regions 160-218 and 743-854.

Explained via the paper, the time point label denotes: about 28 days (+/-7) after the second vaccine dose. Because spike-specific TCR depth and breadth did not differ between the two schedules, AZD1222 recipients who got a second dose at roughly 4 weeks were pooled with those who got a second dose at roughly 12 weeks. Vaccinee samples were obtained from the UK trials COV001 and COV002, which included a single-blind randomized controlled phase 2/3 trial of AZD1222 (ChAdOx1 nCoV-19) in healthy adults. For TCRbeta chain sequencing, PBMC samples from trial participants were taken at day 0 and at day 28 after the second dose. CDR1 and CDR2 (SNHLY, FYNNEI) derive from the germline V gene. Deletion took 3 bases off V and 7 bases off J, with a span of 15 bases between the germline ends. Including the terminal cysteine and phenylalanine, the CDR3 comprises 14 residues. This entry keeps only the CDR3 DNA: 42 bases, framed from base 1.

The CDR3 regions of human TCRbeta chains were subjected to immunosequencing. As for the authors' bioinformatics: Repertoire TCRs were matched against a reference library of SARS-CoV-2-specific TCRs generated with the MIRA antigen-specificity platform. Breadth was defined as the fraction of unique TCRs that were SARS-CoV-2-associated, and depth was defined as the fraction of total T cells that were SARS-CoV-2-associated. Using the MIRA data, every spike-specific TCR was mapped to the spike region that the TCR reacted to and assigned to either a CD4 or a CD8 class. Log10-transformed breadth and depth values were compared by one-way ANOVA with Sidak's multiple comparisons tests. Imported from immuneACCESS, the table was reduced by TCRdb to in-frame sequences with V and J called. These copies leave out some clones; in studies compared against another copy, an unresolved V gene accounts for under half, and the cause of the remainder is not known. The V and J calls and clone size come from that table; D and trimming were worked out from the DNA. In this sample the table shows around 8,000 clones, approximately 88% of which occur a single time. 6.5% to 9% of the sample rests with the top ten.

With respect to this clone: Its antigen specificity is not known. Per-base quality was not reported, and no clone a single base away is much larger than it.

The chain is assembled from TRBV2 and TRBJ2-5; the best D guess is TRBD2, with 5 bases matching. The sequence was collected from an adult who received the AZD1222 COVID-19 vaccine. The material was peripheral blood, obtained 28 days after the second AZD1222 dose. The encoded CDR3 is CASSDSVGEGTQYF. At the DNA level, the sequence is TGTGCCAGCAGTGACTCGGTAGGCGAGGGGACCCAGTACTTC. The CDR3 plus the reference TRBV2 and TRBJ2-5 genes for the other parts give the full variable domain: EPEVTQTPSHQVTQMGQEVILRCVPISNHLYFYWYRQILGQKVEFLVSFYNNEISEKSEIFDDQFSVERPDGSNFTLKIRSTKLEDSAMYFCASSDSVGEGTQYFGPGTRLLVL.